This TCR delta chain was recovered during a study of DNA immune sequencing with unique molecular identifiers (dated by TCRdb to about 2020). Regarding the study in general: gammadelta T cells were enriched from buffy coats using immunomagnetic cell separation, and their genomic DNA was sequenced. Fluorescence-activated cell sorting was used to enrich gammadelta T cells from the PBMC of some eleven healthy individuals. To compare enriched with non-enriched material, roughly 100 ng of enriched gammadelta T-cell DNA and 0.95 to 1 ug of non-enriched PBMC DNA were sequenced. An ultrasensitive DNA-based TRD repertoire sequencing method using PCR-introduced unique molecular identifiers was developed and validated in the study. Validation of the method was performed on synthetic reference molecules and on blood samples from healthy individuals. Donors were healthy individuals, with fewer than 11 donors profiled from sorted peripheral blood gammadelta T cells. The study at large found these results: Healthy donors differed in TRD repertoire diversity, and several donors were highly oligoclonal, meaning the top 5 clonotypes made up more than half of productive molecules. Among clonotypes in healthy donors, TRDV2 paired with TRDJ1 was identified as the most common TRD rearrangement. Novel TRD sequences not targeted by the primers cannot be detected by the primer-based approach.

The germline V gene sets CDR1 to GEAIGNYY and CDR2 to EKD. From its cysteine to its phenylalanine, the CDR3 spans 15 amino acids. Only CDR3 DNA is held: 45 bases, read in frame from base 1. A distance of 19 bases separates the germline ends of V and J, which lose 5 bases and 4 bases respectively. Libraries were made using multiplex PCR. A 32-plex assay, with primers for all 8 TRDV and 4 TRDJ genes spanning the CDR3, was used to amplify the genomic DNA. A 12-nucleotide UMI was added during approximately 3 barcoding PCR cycles, followed by a second PCR with Illumina adapter primers. AMPure XP beads were used to purify the libraries, whose quality was checked on a Fragment Analyzer using the HS NGS Fragment kit. Sequencing was run on an Illumina MiniSeq mid-output kit with roughly 20% PhiX and 150 cycles of paired-end reads. In the source study's methods: Reads were processed with MIGEC version 1.2.9 to group reads by UMI and build error-corrected consensus sequences. Post-processing used modified VDJtools version 1.2.1 scripts and the tcR R package. Clonotypes were called again by TCRdb from the public reads via CATT, and duplicate nucleotide sequences were then merged into one entry. In this record, the V and J calls reflect TCRdb's handling and not the investigators' own analysis. The sample table lists a few thousand delta-chain clones, roughly an eighth of them with a count of one. Jointly, the top ten make up 40% to 65% of the sample.

This clone was recorded at least ten times. There is no known antigen for this receptor. The protein TCRdb lists belongs to a much larger clone and differs from this DNA's translation at residue 7, which points to a read error; the protein shown is made from the DNA. Sequencing used gamma-delta T cells enriched from blood buffy coat, or unenriched PBMCs (not recorded which). The chain is made from TRDV2 and TRDJ1; the D gene is possibly TRDD3, with 5 bases matching. The source is a human donor in good health. The CDR3 corresponds to CACAQLVDRDDKLIF. The nucleotides read TGTGCCTGTGCCCAACTGGTGGATAGGGACGATAAACTCATCTTT.